Only one count was recorded for the clone carrying this T cell receptor beta chain. Alongside a J-beta primer mix, a sample-barcoded 5' primer served in a second PCR lasting about 6 to 12 cycles. TCRdb re-analysed the 5' RACE reads in MiXCR, keeping a single row per CDR3 protein. The data hold hundreds of thousands of distinct CDR3 sequences, with approximately 35% observed a single time. This record belongs to a study of blood T cells in healthy people across ages. Across the study: Template switching captured about one barcoded beta molecule per two T cells.

Germline V gives CDR1 DFQATT, CDR2 SNEGSKA (reference sequence). This CDR3 is built from 11 residues. Approximately 10 milliliters of peripheral blood were drawn from each donor into EDTA-treated tubes. This clonotype originated in a man in his late teens or twenties in good health. This chain links TRBV20-1 with TRBJ2-1; D unresolved. The source material was blood. The CDR3 loop is CGGYLIGEQFF. CDR3 DNA: TGCGGTGGGTACTTGATAGGAGAGCAGTTCTTC.